This entry describes one T cell receptor (beta chain). These data belong to a study of blood T cell repertoires in COVID-19. Across the study: The United States, Italy and Spain provided the acute and convalescent COVID-19 samples. In each case, the material was cDNA or gDNA derived from T cells, B-cell-depleted T cells, or PBMCs.

Original data processing: Nucleated cell number was recorded as an estimate derived from reference gene primer amplification. The repertoire was sequenced with immunoSEQ multiplex PCR; TCRdb's copy has only in-frame clones and lacks some. V, J and clone size were drawn from that table, and D and trimming were deduced from the DNA. This sample has under 250,000 clones; around 88% occur once, and the top ten carry around 7.9%. The germline V gene has CDR1 SGDLS and CDR2 YYNGEE. J lost 10 bases, V lost 2 bases, and 5 bases had no gene match. The CDR3 has 15 residues. Input material: peripheral blood. V and J are TRBV9 and TRBJ1-6; TRBD1 matches at 11 bases. The TCR sequence derives from a man aged 35-49 years with active or convalescent COVID-19. DNA of the CDR3: TGTGCCAGCAGCGTCGCCCGGGACAGGGGGTCACCCCTCCACTTT. This encodes CASSVARDRGSPLHF. Full variable domain (rest looked up from reference TRBV9 and TRBJ1-6): DSGVTQTPKHLITATGQRVTLRCSPRSGDLSVYWYQQSLDQGLQFLIQYYNGEERAKGNILERFSAQQFPDLHSELNLSSLELGDSALYFCASSVARDRGSPLHFGNGTRLTVT.